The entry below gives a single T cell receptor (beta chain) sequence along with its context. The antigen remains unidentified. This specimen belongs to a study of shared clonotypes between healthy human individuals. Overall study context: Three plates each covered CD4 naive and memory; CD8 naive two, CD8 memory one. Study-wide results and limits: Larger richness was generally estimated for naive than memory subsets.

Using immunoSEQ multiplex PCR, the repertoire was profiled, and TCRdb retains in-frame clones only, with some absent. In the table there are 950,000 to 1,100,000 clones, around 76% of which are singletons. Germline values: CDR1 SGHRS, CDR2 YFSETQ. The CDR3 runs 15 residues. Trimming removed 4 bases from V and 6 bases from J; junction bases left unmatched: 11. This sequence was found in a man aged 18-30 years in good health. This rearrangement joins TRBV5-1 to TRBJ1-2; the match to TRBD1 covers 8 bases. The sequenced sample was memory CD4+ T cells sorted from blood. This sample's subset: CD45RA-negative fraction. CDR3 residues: CASSTIRTGRNGYTF. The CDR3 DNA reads TGCGCCAGCAGCACTATTAGGACAGGGAGAAATGGCTACACCTTC.